A single sample gave rise to the 20 T cell receptor beta chains below, sequenced in a study of Ad26.COV2.S vaccination and SARS-CoV-2 variants. Produced via immunoSEQ multiplex PCR; TCRdb's table is partial and in-frame only. The sample has about 410,000 clones, 88% seen once. Treatment noted: 15 to 20 received Ad26.COV2.S at low or high dose, single or two shots; about 5 received placebo; per-sample allocation not given. Samples analyzed were those drawn on day 63 after the first vaccine or placebo injection. The sequencing used peripheral blood, collected in a trial of Ad26.COV2.S vaccine versus placebo. The source of these receptors is a person aged 18-65 years who received the Ad26.COV2.S COVID-19 vaccine or a placebo.

The V and J genes are TRBV2 and TRBJ2-3, with 10 bases fitting TRBD1. Germline V lookup: CDR1 SNHLY, CDR2 FYNNEI. CDR3 size: 14 residues. V was clipped by 7 bases and J by 4 bases; unmatched bases: 5. The CDR3 here is CASKGDRGPDTQYF. The CDR3 nucleotides read TGTGCCAGCAAAGGGGACAGGGGTCCAGATACGCAGTATTTT.

Here the CDR3 DNA reads TGTGCCAGCAGCAGCCAGACCAGGGGGTTATACGAGCAGTACTTC. It is translated as CASSSQTRGLYEQYF. The chain is built from TRBV21-1 and TRBJ2-7; the D call TRBD1 from the table was never checked on the DNA. TRBV21-1 is marked as a pseudogene. The CDR3 covers 15 residues.

This chain joins TRBV6-1 and TRBJ2-5, with 9 bases fitting TRBD2. The germline V gene has CDR1 MNHNS and CDR2 SASEGT. J was trimmed by 4 bases and V by 1 base; bases with no gene match: 13. The CDR3 length is 18 residues. CDR3 in amino acids: CASSEEILAGGPGETQYF. The CDR3 bases are TGTGCCAGCAGTGAAGAGATCCTGGCGGGGGGGCCCGGAGAGACCCAGTACTTC.

The V gene is TRBV6-1, the J gene TRBJ2-7, with 7 bases that match TRBD1. V gave up 3 bases and J gave up 2 bases; unmatched junction bases: 4. Per germline, CDR1 MNHNS and CDR2 SASEGT. This CDR3 contains 14 residues. The CDR3 loop is CASSDPGQPYEQYF. As DNA, the CDR3 is TGTGCCAGCAGTGACCCGGGACAGCCCTACGAGCAGTACTTC.

The chain carries TRBV27 and TRBJ1-4; D not certain. CDR1 and CDR2 from the germline V gene are MNHEY and SMNVEV (reference sequence). Between the trimmed V and J ends, which lost 6 bases and 4 bases, there was a span of 9 bases. CDR3 length equals 13 residues. The CDR3 spells CASRGRGNEKLFF. DNA of the CDR3: TGTGCCAGCAGAGGGCGGGGTAATGAAAAACTGTTTTTT.

The chain links TRBV11-2 to TRBJ2-7, with TRBD2 matching 12 bases. Germline V gives CDR1 SGHAT, CDR2 FQNNGV. CDR3 length: 17 residues. V gave up 6 bases and J gave up 0 bases; unmatched junction bases: 9. CDR3 residues: CASSPLAGGRSSYEQYF. In DNA form, the CDR3 reads TGTGCCAGCAGTCCTCTAGCGGGGGGGAGAAGCTCCTACGAGCAGTACTTC.

The chain is built from TRBV19 and TRBJ1-2; D remains ambiguous. CDR1 is LNHDA and CDR2 is SQIVND in the germline V gene (reference sequence). Trimming shortened V by 2 bases and J by 8 bases, and 9 bases separated the two germline ends. The CDR3 is 12 amino acids. CDR3 nucleotides: TGTGCCAGTAGTATATCTCCGGCAGGCTACACCTTC. This gives the protein CASSISPAGYTF.

The chain employs TRBV6-1 and TRBJ2-7; 8 positions match TRBD2. This CDR3 has 15 residues. After removal of 3 bases from V and 1 base from J, the junction contained 5 bases not matched to a gene. Germline V gene sequence: CDR1 MNHNS, CDR2 SASEGT. CDR3 nucleotide sequence: TGTGCCAGCAGTGATTGGCGGGGGGCGTCCTACGAGCAGTACTTC. It encodes CASSDWRGASYEQYF.

V and J are TRBV9 and TRBJ2-4, with TRBD2 as a possible D gene (5 bases). The CDR3 loop spans 17 amino acids. Germline assignment: CDR1 SGDLS and CDR2 YYNGEE. Trimming removed 0 bases from V and 0 bases from J, with 13 bases in between. The CDR3 loop is CASSVVPGWGAKNIQYF. DNA for the CDR3: TGTGCCAGCAGCGTAGTCCCGGGATGGGGAGCCAAAAACATTCAGTACTTC.

The chain employs TRBV18 and TRBJ1-2; D ambiguous. CDR3 size: 14 residues. CDR1 KGHSH and CDR2 LQKENI come from the germline V gene. V gave up 3 bases and J gave up 3 bases, with 11 bases separating them. CDR3 DNA sequence: TGTGCCAGCTCACCGGGAGGGATTTACTATGGCTACACCTTC. Its protein product is CASSPGGIYYGYTF. Drawing the rest from reference TRBV18 and TRBJ1-2, the complete variable domain is NAGVMQNPRHLVRRRGQEARLRCSPMKGHSHVYWYRQLPEEGLKFMVYLQKENIIDESGMPKERFSAEFPKEGPSILRIQQVVRGDSAAYFCASSPGGIYYGYTFGSGTRLTVV.

CDR3 sequence (DNA): TGCGCCAGCACCCGGGACAGGGAGGCGAACTATGGCTACACCTTC. Translated, it gives CASTRDREANYGYTF. This chain uses TRBV5-1 with TRBJ1-2, with 9 bases lining up with TRBD1. This CDR3 contains 15 residues. Germline CDR1 SGHRS, CDR2 YFSETQ. V gave up 6 bases and J gave up 2 bases; unmatched junction bases: 8. Together with reference TRBV5-1 and TRBJ1-2, the CDR3 gives the full variable domain: KAGVTQTPRYLIKTRGQQVTLSCSPISGHRSVSWYQQTPGQGLQFLFEYFSETQRNKGNFPGRFSGRQFSNSRSEMNVSTLELGDSALYLCASTRDREANYGYTFGSGTRLTVV.

The rearrangement links TRBV6-5 to TRBJ2-3, with 8 bases fitting TRBD1. With V trimmed by 2 bases and J by 5 bases, 9 bases remained unmatched. CDR1 and CDR2 (germline): MNHEY, SVGAGI. CDR3 length equals 16 residues. The CDR3 here is CASSYGDRPRLDTQYF. CDR3 nucleotide sequence: TGTGCCAGCAGTTACGGGGACAGGCCCCGTTTAGATACGCAGTATTTT.

The rearrangement uses TRBV7-8 and TRBJ1-1, with no clear D. V shed 5 bases and J shed 4 bases, with 5 bases lying between them. The germline V gene has CDR1 SGHVS and CDR2 FQNEAQ. The CDR3 totals 11 residues. The CDR3 here is CASSARTEAFF. CDR3 coding DNA: TGTGCCAGCAGCGCACGCACTGAAGCTTTCTTT.

The gene calls are TRBV4-1 and TRBJ1-2, with D maybe TRBD1 (5 bases). Per germline, CDR1 MGHRA and CDR2 YSYEKL. The CDR3 has 14 residues. V was cut by 4 bases and J by 2 bases, with 11 bases left in between. The CDR3 coding sequence is TGCGCCAGCAGCCCAGACAGCCTGAACTATGGCTACACCTTC. Translating gives CASSPDSLNYGYTF.

The chain is built from TRBV11-2 and TRBJ1-6, with D perhaps matching TRBD1 (5 bases). CDR3 length: 15 residues. With 5 bases removed from V and 7 bases from J, the gap between germline ends came to 15 bases. Germline assignment: CDR1 SGHAT and CDR2 FQNNGV. The CDR3 is CASSQDTRSNSPLHF. The CDR3 bases are TGTGCCAGCAGCCAGGACACGAGATCAAATTCACCCCTCCACTTT.

The CDR3 nucleotides are TGCGCCAGCAGTGAGTCGGGGGGCCGTCGGGGGCCCCAGCATTTT. Translated, it gives CASSESGGRRGPQHF. The chain carries TRBV10-2 and TRBJ1-5, with D possibly matching TRBD1 (6 bases). The CDR3 is 15 amino acids. Germline V gives CDR1 WSHSY, CDR2 SAAADI. Trimming removed 0 bases from V and 9 bases from J, with 15 bases in between.

V gene TRBV5-1 combines with J gene TRBJ2-3; weak D call: TRBD1 (5 bases). The germline V gene encodes CDR1 SGHRS and CDR2 YFSETQ. V dropped 2 bases and J dropped 4 bases, with 14 bases sitting between them. This CDR3 region has 15 residues. The CDR3 sequence: CASSLGVSGSDTQYF. DNA of the CDR3: TGCGCCAGCAGCTTAGGAGTCTCAGGGTCAGATACGCAGTATTTT. Using reference TRBV5-1 and TRBJ2-3 for the parts outside the CDR3, the full variable domain is KAGVTQTPRYLIKTRGQQVTLSCSPISGHRSVSWYQQTPGQGLQFLFEYFSETQRNKGNFPGRFSGRQFSNSRSEMNVSTLELGDSALYLCASSLGVSGSDTQYFGPGTRLTVL.

A remark on this clone: The identical CDR3 is also encoded by other nucleotide sequences in the sample. The rearrangement joins TRBV7-8 to TRBJ1-1; D remains unclear. V shed 1 base and J shed 0 bases, with 12 bases lying between them. The CDR3 is made up of 16 amino acids. Germline-derived CDR1 and CDR2 are SGHVS and FQNEAQ. The CDR3: CASSLVGQPLNTEAFF. The CDR3 DNA follows: TGTGCCAGCAGCTTAGTCGGGCAGCCTCTGAACACTGAAGCTTTCTTT. Together with reference TRBV7-8 and TRBJ1-1, the CDR3 gives the full variable domain: GAGVSQSPRYKVAKRGQDVALRCDPISGHVSLFWYQQALGQGPEFLTYFQNEAQLDKSGLPSDRFFAERPEGSVSTLKIQRTQQEDSAVYLCASSLVGQPLNTEAFFGQGTRLTVV.

The chain links TRBV6-1 to TRBJ2-7; D is uncertain. In germline, CDR1 is MNHNS, CDR2 SASEGT. Trimming removed 2 bases from V and 2 bases from J, with 7 bases in between. The CDR3 sequence is 13 residues long. The CDR3 region has the DNA TGTGCCAGCAGTGAAATGGGTCCCTACGAGCAGTACTTC. It translates to CASSEMGPYEQYF.

The chain links TRBV27 to TRBJ2-3; D gene uncertain. V gave up 5 bases and J gave up 2 bases, with 5 bases separating them. In germline, CDR1 is MNHEY, CDR2 SMNVEV (reference sequence). The CDR3 runs to 12 residues. CDR3 DNA: TGTGCCAGCAGTACAAACACAGATACGCAGTATTTT. Its protein product is CASSTNTDTQYF.